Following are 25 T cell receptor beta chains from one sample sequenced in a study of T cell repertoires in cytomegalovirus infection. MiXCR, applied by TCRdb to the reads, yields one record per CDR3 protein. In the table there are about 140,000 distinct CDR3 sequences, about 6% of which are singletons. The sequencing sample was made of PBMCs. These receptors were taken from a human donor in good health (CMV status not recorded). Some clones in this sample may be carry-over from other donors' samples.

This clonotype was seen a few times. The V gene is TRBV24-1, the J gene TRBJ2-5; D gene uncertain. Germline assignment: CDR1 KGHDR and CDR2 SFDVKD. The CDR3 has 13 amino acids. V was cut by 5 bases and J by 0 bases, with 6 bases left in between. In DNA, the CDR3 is TGTGCCACCAGTGCCCGGTACCAAGAGACCCAGTACTTC. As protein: CATSARYQETQYF.

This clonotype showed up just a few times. The CDR3 DNA reads as TGTGCCAGCAGCCCCAGGACAGGTCTTTTAATGAACACCGGGGAGCTGTTTTTT. Its protein is CASSPRTGLLMNTGELFF. The V call is TRBV27, the J call TRBJ2-2, with 7 bases matching TRBD1. The V gene's germline CDR1 is MNHEY and CDR2 SMNVEV (reference sequence). CDR3 length: 18 residues. V trimming: 6 bases; J trimming: 1 base; junction bases outside the gene matches: 14.

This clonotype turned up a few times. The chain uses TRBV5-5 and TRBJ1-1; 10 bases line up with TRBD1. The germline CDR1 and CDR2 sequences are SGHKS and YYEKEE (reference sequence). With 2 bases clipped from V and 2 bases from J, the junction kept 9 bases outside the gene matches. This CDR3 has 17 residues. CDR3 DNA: TGTGCCAGCAGCTTTCGACAGGGGGCCGCCTCTAACACTGAAGCTTTCTTT. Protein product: CASSFRQGAASNTEAFF.

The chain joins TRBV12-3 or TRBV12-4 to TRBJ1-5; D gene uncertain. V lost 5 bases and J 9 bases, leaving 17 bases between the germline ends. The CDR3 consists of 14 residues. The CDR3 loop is CASSLQDPGRPQHF. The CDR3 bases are TGTGCCAGCAGTCTGCAGGACCCTGGTCGGCCCCAGCATTTT.

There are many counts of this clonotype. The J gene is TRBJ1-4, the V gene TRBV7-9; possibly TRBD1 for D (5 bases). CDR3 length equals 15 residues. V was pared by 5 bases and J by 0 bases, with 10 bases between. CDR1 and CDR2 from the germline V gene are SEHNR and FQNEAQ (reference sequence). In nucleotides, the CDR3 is TGTGCCAGCAGCGGGACCGCAGCAACTAATGAAAAACTGTTTTTT. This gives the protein CASSGTAATNEKLFF. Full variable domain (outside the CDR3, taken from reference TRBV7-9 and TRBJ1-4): DTGVSQNPRHKITKRGQNVTFRCDPISEHNRLYWYRQTLGQGPEFLTYFQNEAQLEKSRLLSDRFSAERPKGSFSTLEIQRTEQGDSAMYLCASSGTAATNEKLFFGSGTQLSVL.

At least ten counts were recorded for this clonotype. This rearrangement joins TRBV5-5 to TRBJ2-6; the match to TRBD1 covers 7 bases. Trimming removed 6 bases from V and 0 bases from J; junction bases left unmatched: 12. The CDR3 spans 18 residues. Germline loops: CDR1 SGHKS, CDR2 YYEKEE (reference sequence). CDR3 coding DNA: TGTGCCAGCACGCCGATGGGGACAGTCGTCTCTGGGGCCAACGTCCTGACTTTC. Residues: CASTPMGTVVSGANVLTF.

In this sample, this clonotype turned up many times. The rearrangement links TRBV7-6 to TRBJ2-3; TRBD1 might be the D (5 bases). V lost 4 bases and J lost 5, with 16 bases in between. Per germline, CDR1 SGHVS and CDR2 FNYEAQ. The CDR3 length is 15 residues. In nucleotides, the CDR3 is TGTGCCAGCAGCTCCATTGTGGACAACGAAGATACGCAGTATTTT. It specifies CASSSIVDNEDTQYF. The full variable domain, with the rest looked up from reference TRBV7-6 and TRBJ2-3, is GAGVSQSPRYKVTKRGQDVALRCDPISGHVSLYWYRQALGQGPEFLTYFNYEAQQDKSGLPNDRFSAERPEGSISTLTIQRTEQRDSAMYRCASSSIVDNEDTQYFGPGTRLTVL.

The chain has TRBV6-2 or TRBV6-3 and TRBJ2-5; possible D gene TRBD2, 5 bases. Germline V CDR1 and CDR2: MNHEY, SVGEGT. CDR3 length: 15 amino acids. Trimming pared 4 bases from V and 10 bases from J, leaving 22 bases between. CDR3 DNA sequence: TGTGCCAGCAGTTCCCGCTCCCTTAGTCCTGGGAGCCAGTACTTC. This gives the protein CASSSRSLSPGSQYF.

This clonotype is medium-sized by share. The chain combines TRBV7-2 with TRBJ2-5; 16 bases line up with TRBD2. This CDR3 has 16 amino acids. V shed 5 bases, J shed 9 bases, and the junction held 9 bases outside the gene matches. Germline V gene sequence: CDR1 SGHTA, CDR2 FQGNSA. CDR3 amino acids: CASSPAGTSGGGSQYF. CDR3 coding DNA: TGTGCCAGCAGCCCCGCCGGGACTAGCGGGGGGGGGTCCCAGTACTTC.

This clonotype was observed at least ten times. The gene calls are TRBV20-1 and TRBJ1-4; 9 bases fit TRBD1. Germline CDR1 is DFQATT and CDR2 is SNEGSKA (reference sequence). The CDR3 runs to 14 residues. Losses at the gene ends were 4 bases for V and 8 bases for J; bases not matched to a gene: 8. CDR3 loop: CSATGQGFIEKLFF. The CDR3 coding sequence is TGCAGTGCTACCGGACAGGGGTTCATCGAAAAACTGTTTTTT.

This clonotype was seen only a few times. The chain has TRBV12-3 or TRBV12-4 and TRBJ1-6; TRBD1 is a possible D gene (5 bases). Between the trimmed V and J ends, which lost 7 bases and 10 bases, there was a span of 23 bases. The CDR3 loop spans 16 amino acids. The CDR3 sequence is CASTQRAPGVGSPLHF. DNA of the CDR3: TGTGCCAGCACCCAAAGGGCCCCGGGGGTTGGATCACCCCTCCACTTT.

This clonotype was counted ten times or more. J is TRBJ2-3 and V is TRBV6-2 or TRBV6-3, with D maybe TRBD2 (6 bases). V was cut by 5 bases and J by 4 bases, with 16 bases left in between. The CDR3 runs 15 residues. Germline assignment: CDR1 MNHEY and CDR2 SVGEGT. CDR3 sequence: CASSQPTSFSDTQYF. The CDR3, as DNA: TGTGCCAGCAGTCAACCGACTAGTTTCTCAGATACGCAGTATTTT.

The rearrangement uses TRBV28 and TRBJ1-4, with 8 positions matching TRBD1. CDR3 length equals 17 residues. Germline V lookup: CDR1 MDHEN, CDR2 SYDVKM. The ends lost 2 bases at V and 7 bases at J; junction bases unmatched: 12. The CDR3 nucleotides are TGTGCCAGCAGTTTAAGTGTCCATACAGGGGGTGGTGAAAAACTGTTTTTT. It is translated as CASSLSVHTGGGEKLFF.

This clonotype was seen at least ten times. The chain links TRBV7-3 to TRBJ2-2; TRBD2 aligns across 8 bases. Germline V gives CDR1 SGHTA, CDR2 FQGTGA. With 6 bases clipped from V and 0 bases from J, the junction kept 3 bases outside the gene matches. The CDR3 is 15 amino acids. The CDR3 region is CASSPGLANTGELFF. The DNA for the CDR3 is TGTGCCAGCAGTCCGGGACTAGCGAACACCGGGGAGCTGTTTTTT.

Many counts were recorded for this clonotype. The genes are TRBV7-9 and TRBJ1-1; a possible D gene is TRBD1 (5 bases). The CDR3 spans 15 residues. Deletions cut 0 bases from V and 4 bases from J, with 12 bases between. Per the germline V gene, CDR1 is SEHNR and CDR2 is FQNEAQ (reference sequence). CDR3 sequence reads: CASSLATRVGTEAFF. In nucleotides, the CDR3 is TGTGCCAGCAGCTTAGCGACCAGGGTCGGCACTGAAGCTTTCTTT.

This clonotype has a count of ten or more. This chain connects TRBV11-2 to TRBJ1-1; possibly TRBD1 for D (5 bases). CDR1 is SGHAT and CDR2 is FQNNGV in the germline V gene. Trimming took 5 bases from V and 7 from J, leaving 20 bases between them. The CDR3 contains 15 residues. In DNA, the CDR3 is TGTGCCAGCAGCCCCCCCGCAGCGGGACCCAATGAAGCTTTCTTT. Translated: CASSPPAAGPNEAFF.

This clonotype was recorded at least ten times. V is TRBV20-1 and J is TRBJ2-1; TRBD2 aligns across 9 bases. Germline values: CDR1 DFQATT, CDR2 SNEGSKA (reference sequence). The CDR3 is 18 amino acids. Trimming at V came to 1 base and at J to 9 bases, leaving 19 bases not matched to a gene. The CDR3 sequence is CSARAPSPSGDSRAEQFF. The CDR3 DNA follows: TGCAGTGCTAGAGCCCCGAGTCCTAGCGGGGATAGCCGGGCTGAGCAGTTCTTC.

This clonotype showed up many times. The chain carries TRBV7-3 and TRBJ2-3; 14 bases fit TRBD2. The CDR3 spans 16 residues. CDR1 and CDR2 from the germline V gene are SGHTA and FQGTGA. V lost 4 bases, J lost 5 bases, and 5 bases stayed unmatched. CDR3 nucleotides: TGTGCCAGCAGCTCAGGACTAGCGGGGGGAGGAGATACGCAGTATTTT. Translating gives CASSSGLAGGGDTQYF.

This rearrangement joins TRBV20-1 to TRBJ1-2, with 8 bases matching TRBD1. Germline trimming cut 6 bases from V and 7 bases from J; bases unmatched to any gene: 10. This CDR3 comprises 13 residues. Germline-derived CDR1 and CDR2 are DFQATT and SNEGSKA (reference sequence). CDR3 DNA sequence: TGCAGTGCCCCGACAGGGGATAAGCGTGGCTACACCTTC. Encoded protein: CSAPTGDKRGYTF.

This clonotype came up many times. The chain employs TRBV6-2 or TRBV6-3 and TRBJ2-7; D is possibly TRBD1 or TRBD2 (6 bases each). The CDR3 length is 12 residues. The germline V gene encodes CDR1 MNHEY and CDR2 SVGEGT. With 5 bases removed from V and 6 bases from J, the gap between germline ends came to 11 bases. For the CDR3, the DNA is TGTGCCAGCAGTCGCGGGACACCCGAGCAGTACTTC. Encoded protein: CASSRGTPEQYF.

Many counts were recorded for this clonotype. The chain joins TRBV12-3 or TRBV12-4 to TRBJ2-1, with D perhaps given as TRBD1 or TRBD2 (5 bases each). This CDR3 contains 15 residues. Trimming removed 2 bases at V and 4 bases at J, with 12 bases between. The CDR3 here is CASSLRDQRYNEQFF. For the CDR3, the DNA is TGTGCCAGCAGTTTAAGGGACCAGCGTTACAATGAGCAGTTCTTC.

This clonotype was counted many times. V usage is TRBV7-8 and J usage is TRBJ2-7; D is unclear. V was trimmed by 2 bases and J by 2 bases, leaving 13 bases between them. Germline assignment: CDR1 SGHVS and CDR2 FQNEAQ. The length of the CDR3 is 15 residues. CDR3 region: CASSLIETGPYEQYF. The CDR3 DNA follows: TGTGCCAGCAGCTTAATTGAAACGGGTCCCTACGAGCAGTACTTC. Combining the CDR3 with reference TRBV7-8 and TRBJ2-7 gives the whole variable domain GAGVSQSPRYKVAKRGQDVALRCDPISGHVSLFWYQQALGQGPEFLTYFQNEAQLDKSGLPSDRFFAERPEGSVSTLKIQRTQQEDSAVYLCASSLIETGPYEQYFGPGTRLTVT.

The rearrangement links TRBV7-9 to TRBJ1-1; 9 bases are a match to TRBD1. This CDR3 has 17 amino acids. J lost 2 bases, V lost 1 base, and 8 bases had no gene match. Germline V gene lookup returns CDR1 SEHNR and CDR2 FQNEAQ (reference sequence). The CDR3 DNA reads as TGTGCCAGCAGCTTAGAGCCGGGACAGGGAACAAACACTGAAGCTTTCTTT. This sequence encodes CASSLEPGQGTNTEAFF.

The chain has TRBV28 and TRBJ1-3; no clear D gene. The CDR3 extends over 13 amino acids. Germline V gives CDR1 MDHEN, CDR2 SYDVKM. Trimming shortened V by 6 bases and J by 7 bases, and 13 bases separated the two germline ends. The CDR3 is CASRDGGMNTIYF. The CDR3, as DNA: TGTGCCAGCAGGGACGGAGGAATGAACACCATATATTTT.

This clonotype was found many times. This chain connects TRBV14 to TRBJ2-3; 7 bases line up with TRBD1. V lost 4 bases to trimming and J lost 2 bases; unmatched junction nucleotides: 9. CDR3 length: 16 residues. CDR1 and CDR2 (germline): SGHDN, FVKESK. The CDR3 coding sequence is TGTGCCAGCAGCCCTACAGGGGCTATGAACACAGATACGCAGTATTTT. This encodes CASSPTGAMNTDTQYF.